Reported below is one T cell receptor (beta chain). This record comes from a study of T-cell memory formation after mild COVID-19. TCRdb reprocessed the 5' RACE reads with MiXCR, giving one entry per CDR3 protein. The sample carries fewer than 350,000 distinct CDR3 sequences, roughly an eighth recorded once. Looked up from germline, CDR1 is SGHDT and CDR2 is YYEEEE. The junction had 8 bases not matched to a gene; V was cut back by 5 bases and J by 4 bases. This CDR3 comprises 14 residues. The TCR originated in a man younger than 35 who had mild COVID-19 (a few samples of this study predate the infection). Cell type and time point are not known. Sequencing used PBMCs or a T cell subset sorted from them (not recorded which). The chain uses TRBV5-6 and TRBJ1-2, with 7 positions matching TRBD1. The CDR3 here is CASRRRDSLYGYTF. For the CDR3, the DNA is TGTGCCAGCAGACGCCGGGACAGCCTCTATGGCTACACCTTC.